The sequence of this T cell receptor (beta chain) was determined in a study of T cells in Graves' hyperthyroidism and ophthalmopathy (dated by TCRdb to 2018 to 2020). About the investigation overall: Peripheral blood samples were taken at the time of initial diagnosis, prior to any treatment. Thyroid tissue and blood T-cell repertoires from about six Graves' hyperthyroidism patients were also compared in the study. The approximately 100 discovery patients were randomly split 7:3 into training and test sets. Following sampling, methimazole starting at 30 mg daily was given to hyperthyroidism patients, and high-dose intravenous methylprednisolone was given to ophthalmopathy patients. Prospective prediction of ophthalmopathy was tested in an independent validation cohort of 18 to 20 hyperthyroidism patients and around 16 patients who later progressed to ophthalmopathy. The paper reports TCR Vbeta CDR3 sequencing of over 130 peripheral blood samples: approximately 41 ophthalmopathy, about 75 hyperthyroidism and approximately 17 progressor patients. To identify distinguishing TCR V-J signatures, a discovery cohort of around 100 patients was used, comprising under 45 with Graves' ophthalmopathy and about 59 with stable Graves' hyperthyroidism. Results the study describes overall, beyond this receptor: In cross-validation, a model built on a 13 V-J signature told ophthalmopathy apart from stable hyperthyroidism with roughly 87% sensitivity and around 84% specificity, and in testing the same model reached 80%/75%. Sample size was not statistically predetermined, and blinding of investigators to group allocation was not performed. During validation, the model predicted progression to ophthalmopathy a median of around six months ahead of onset, with more than 55% sensitivity and more than 72% specificity. Most expanded thyroid clonotypes (frequency above 0.001) were also detected in blood, suggesting blood repertoires may reflect thyroid immune responses.

A few counts support this clonotype. Its cognate antigen has yet to be identified. It has no much larger one-base neighbor in the sample; base qualities were not kept. A patient counted as having stable Graves' hyperthyroidism if no progression to ophthalmopathy occurred over 18 months of follow-up. The hyperthyroidism patients were between 18 and 65 years old and newly diagnosed, with a disease duration of less than 2 months. The study excluded patients with uncontrolled infections, other autoimmune diseases, pregnancy or lactation. Clinical symptoms, serum thyroxine and TRAb, thyroid ultrasound, and orbital computed tomography formed the basis for the diagnoses. Ficoll-Paque density gradient centrifugation was used to isolate PBMCs from 8 to 10 ml of fresh peripheral blood. Total RNA was extracted with Trizol reagent, and quality was checked on an Agilent 2100 Bioanalyzer. Amplification of TCR beta CDR3 regions was carried out from RNA transcripts. The TCR CDR3 was subjected to a first round of RT-PCR using the HTBI primer set and the Qiagen OneStep RT-PCR kit. Libraries were constructed in a second round of multiplex PCR, after which size selection and purification were carried out. Sequencing of the libraries was done on an Illumina HiSeq2000 using paired-end 100 bp reads. The published analysis was carried out like this. SOAPnuke was used to process the raw data, throwing out any read that contained adapters or uncalled bases, had a mean Phred below 15, or lacked an exact constant-primer or identifier match. High-quality paired reads were merged using COPE v1.2.5, and each unique nucleotide sequence was defined as a clonotype. MiTCR v1.1 was used to align clonotypes to the IMGT TRBV, TRBD and TRBJ reference segments. The analysis was restricted to V-J combinations with a frequency above 0.0001, which together covered 99.2% of the repertoires. The TCS score was defined as F50 (clonal expansion) divided by E x V (chaos), with BLOSUM62-based TCRdist calculated between CDR3 peptides within each V-J. Welch's t-statistics and random forest reduced 514 V-J features to about 12, which were used in a naive Bayes classifier (R e1071). TCRdb itself trimmed the public reads at Q25 with fastp, ran MiXCR and retained productive beta chains. CDR3 protein sequences are deduplicated, and each keeps its most common genes and DNA. TCRdb's processing, not the authors' own work, is the source of the V and J calls. The sample table shows some 400,000 distinct CDR3 sequences, and about 15% are seen once. The ten largest account for around 10% of the sample.

In the germline V gene (reference sequence), CDR1 corresponds to LNHDA and CDR2 to SQIVND. Including cysteine and phenylalanine, the CDR3 has 18 amino acids. Only the CDR3 region is kept as DNA, spanning 54 bases read in frame from base 1. Germline trimming: 6 bases from V, 0 bases from J; junction bases outside gene matches: 13. The sample taken for sequencing was blood. The rearranged chain carries TRBV19 and TRBJ2-1, with 8 bases aligning to TRBD2. The origin of this receptor is a woman aged 55-70 years with Graves' hyperthyroidism. The nucleotides read TGTGCCAGTAGACCCCTACTTTGGGGGACTAGCTCCTACAATGAGCAGTTCTTC. This codes for CASRPLLWGTSSYNEQFF.